This T cell receptor beta chain was obtained from a study of cytomegalovirus exposure and HLA in healthy donors. Overall study: HLA-typed donors were the source of 90 million or so unique TCRs, which an early data release held.

Study outcomes and limitations: The HLA-A and HLA-B alleles of most subjects were reportedly predicted accurately from TCR beta sequences.

The PCR was carried out with 60 Vbeta primers and 13 Jbeta primers. Sequencing was performed with immunoSEQ multiplex PCR; in TCRdb, only in-frame clones are kept and a portion is missing. Its clone listing holds 200,000 to 250,000 clones. Germline CDR1 and CDR2: MGHRA and YSYEKL. The CDR3 is made up of 14 amino acids. V was trimmed by 5 bases and J by 4 bases, leaving 11 bases between them. To note about this clone: Its specificity is not known.

This chain connects TRBV4-1 to TRBJ2-2; D possibly corresponds to TRBD1 (5 bases). The sequence came from a woman under 40 in good health and CMV-seropositive. Sequenced: PBMCs. The CDR3 DNA reads TGCGCCAGCAGCTTCCTGGGGCTCACCGGGGAGCTGTTTTTT. It encodes CASSFLGLTGELFF.